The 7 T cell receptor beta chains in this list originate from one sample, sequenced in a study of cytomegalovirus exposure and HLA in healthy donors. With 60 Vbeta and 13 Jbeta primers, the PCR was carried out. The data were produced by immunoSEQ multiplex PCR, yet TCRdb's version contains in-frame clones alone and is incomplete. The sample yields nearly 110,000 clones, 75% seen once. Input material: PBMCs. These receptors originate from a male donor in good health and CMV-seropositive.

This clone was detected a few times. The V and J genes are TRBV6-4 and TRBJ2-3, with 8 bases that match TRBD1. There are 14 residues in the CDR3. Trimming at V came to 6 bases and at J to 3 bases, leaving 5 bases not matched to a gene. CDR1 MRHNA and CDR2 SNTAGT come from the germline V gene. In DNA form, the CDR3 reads TGTGCCAGCAGCCAAGACAGGGGAACAGATACGCAGTATTTT. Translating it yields CASSQDRGTDTQYF.

The CDR3 nucleotides read TGTGCCAGTAGTATAACATCGACAGCGAACACTGAAGCTTTCTTT. Translation gives CASSITSTANTEAFF. The gene calls are TRBV19 and TRBJ1-1; D possibly corresponds to TRBD1 (5 bases). Looked up from germline, CDR1 is LNHDA and CDR2 is SQIVND (reference sequence). CDR3 size: 15 residues. Trimming pared 2 bases from V and 1 base from J, leaving 11 bases between.

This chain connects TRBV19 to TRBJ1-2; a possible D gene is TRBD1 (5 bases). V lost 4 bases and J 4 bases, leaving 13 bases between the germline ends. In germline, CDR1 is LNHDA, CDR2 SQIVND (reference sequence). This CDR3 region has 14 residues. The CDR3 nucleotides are TGTGCCAGTAGTAACTCCAGGGCCCTCTATGGCTACACCTTC. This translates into CASSNSRALYGYTF.

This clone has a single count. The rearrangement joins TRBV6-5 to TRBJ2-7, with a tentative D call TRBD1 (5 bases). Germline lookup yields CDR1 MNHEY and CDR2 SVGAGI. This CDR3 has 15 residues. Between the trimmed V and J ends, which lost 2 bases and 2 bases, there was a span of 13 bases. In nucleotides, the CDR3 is TGTGCCAGCAGTTACGTGACAGCCGTACCCTACGAGCAGTACTTC. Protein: CASSYVTAVPYEQYF.

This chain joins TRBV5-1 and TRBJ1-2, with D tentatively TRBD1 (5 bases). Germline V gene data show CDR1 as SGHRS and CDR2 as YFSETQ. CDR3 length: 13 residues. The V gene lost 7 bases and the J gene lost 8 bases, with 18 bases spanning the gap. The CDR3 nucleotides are TGCGCCAGCTCGTCATCAAGGAGGGGAGGCTACACCTTC. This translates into CASSSSRRGGYTF.

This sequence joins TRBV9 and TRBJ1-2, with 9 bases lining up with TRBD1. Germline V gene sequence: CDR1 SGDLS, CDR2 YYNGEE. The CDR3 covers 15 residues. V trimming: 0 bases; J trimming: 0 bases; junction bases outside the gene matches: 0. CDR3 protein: CASSVGTGANYGYTF. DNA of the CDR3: TGTGCCAGCAGCGTAGGGACAGGGGCTAACTATGGCTACACCTTC.

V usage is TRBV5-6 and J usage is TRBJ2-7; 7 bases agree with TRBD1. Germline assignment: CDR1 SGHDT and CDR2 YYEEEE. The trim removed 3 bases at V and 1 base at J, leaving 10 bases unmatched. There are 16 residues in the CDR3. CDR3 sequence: CASSSSGTAKSYEQYF. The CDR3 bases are TGTGCCAGCAGCTCGTCCGGGACAGCAAAATCCTACGAGCAGTACTTC. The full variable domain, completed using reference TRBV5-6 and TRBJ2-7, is DAGVTQSPTHLIKTRGQQVTLRCSPKSGHDTVSWYQQALGQGPQFIFQYYEEEERQRGNFPDRFSGHQFPNYSSELNVNALLLGDSALYLCASSSSGTAKSYEQYFGPGTRLTVT.